What follows is one TCR beta chain and its context. The sample is drawn from a study of OX40 agonist ivuxolimab in advanced cancers. Here immunoSEQ multiplex PCR was the method, and the copy in TCRdb shows in-frame clones only, minus some. The sample lists 65,000 to 90,000 clones, roughly 85% occurring once. Germline loops: CDR1 MNHNS, CDR2 SASEGT. The V gene lost 4 bases and the J gene lost 4 bases, with 9 bases spanning the gap. The length of the CDR3 is 13 residues. This receptor was taken from an adult with an advanced solid tumor such as melanoma, head and neck, liver or kidney cancer. The rearrangement joins TRBV6-1 to TRBJ2-3, with TRBD2 as a possible D gene (5 bases). The sample here was CD4+ or CD8+ T cells sorted from blood, taken in a trial of the OX40 agonist ivuxolimab. The CDR3 bases are TGTGCCAGCAGTGCCGAGGGCGCAGATACGCAGTATTTT. Its translation: CASSAEGADTQYF.